These T cell receptor beta chains were read from a single sample in a study of identical twins. TCRdb ran MiXCR on the 5' RACE reads and lists one entry per CDR3 protein. The table has hundreds of thousands of distinct CDR3 sequences, roughly 6% seen once. The source material was naive T cells sorted from blood. The receptor source for this set is a man aged 18 to 30 in good health. Each CDR3 is given with its conserved first and last residue. Each record gives: CDR3 length, V gene, clone size, D gene, J gene, CDR3 DNA, CDR3 protein. A D gene is named only where the DNA matches it firmly. Size is stated for part of the rows, as once, few or many counts, or as a class when the clone is expanded.

length: 15
V: TRBV6-2/TRBV6-3
size: NA
D: TRBD2
J: TRBJ2-1
DNA: TGTGCCAGCAGTCACCAGACTAGCGGGAAGTCTGAGCAGTTCTTC
CDR3: CASSHQTSGKSEQFF

length: 15
V: TRBV19
size: few
D: TRBD2
J: TRBJ2-5
DNA: TGTGCCAGTAGTACTGACCCCGGGACTAGCGGGAACCAGTACTTC
CDR3: CASSTDPGTSGNQYF

length: 16
V: TRBV4-1
size: few
D: NA
J: TRBJ1-1
DNA: TGCGCCAGCAGCCAAGGCAGGGGCTCGTTGAACACTGAAGCTTTCTTT
CDR3: CASSQGRGSLNTEAFF

length: 14
V: TRBV5-1
size: many
D: NA
J: TRBJ2-3
DNA: TGCGCCAGCAGCTTGGGGGAGCCTCAGGATACGCAGTATTTT
CDR3: CASSLGEPQDTQYF

length: 16
V: TRBV10-3
size: NA
D: NA
J: TRBJ2-2
DNA: TGTGCCATCAGTGAGTGGGTCGCAGCGAACACCGGGGAGCTGTTTTTT
CDR3: CAISEWVAANTGELFF

length: 14
V: TRBV6-1
size: few
D: NA
J: TRBJ1-2
DNA: TGTGCCAGCAGTCCGGGACCGGGAGGCCATGGCTACACCTTC
CDR3: CASSPGPGGHGYTF

length: 14
V: TRBV30
size: few
D: NA
J: TRBJ2-1
DNA: TGTGCCTGCCACCCAGGGACTCCTCTTGATGAGCAGTTCTTC
CDR3: CACHPGTPLDEQFF

length: 14
V: TRBV3-1
size: few
D: TRBD2
J: TRBJ2-7
DNA: TGTGCCAGCAGCCTTAGCGGGAGACCATTCGAGCAGTACTTC
CDR3: CASSLSGRPFEQYF

length: 13
V: TRBV20-1
size: many
D: TRBD2
J: TRBJ2-7
DNA: TGCAGTGCTAGATCTAGCGGGCATTACGAGCAGTACTTC
CDR3: CSARSSGHYEQYF

length: 14
V: TRBV4-3
size: few
D: NA
J: TRBJ1-5
DNA: TGCGCCAGCAGCCAAGTTGGAAGGGGTCAGCCCCAGCATTTT
CDR3: CASSQVGRGQPQHF

length: 14
V: TRBV12-3/TRBV12-4
size: many
D: TRBD2
J: TRBJ2-1
DNA: TGTGCCAGCAGGACGGGACTAGCGGGGAATGAGCAGTTCTTC
CDR3: CASRTGLAGNEQFF

length: 14
V: TRBV28
size: few
D: NA
J: TRBJ2-1
DNA: TGTGCCAGCAGGGAATGGACTCGATACAATGAGCAGTTCTTC
CDR3: CASREWTRYNEQFF

length: 14
V: TRBV20-1
size: NA
D: TRBD2
J: TRBJ2-7
DNA: TGCAGTGCTAGTAGGAGCGGGAGTGTCTACGAGCAGTACTTC
CDR3: CSASRSGSVYEQYF

length: 13
V: TRBV6-2/TRBV6-3
size: NA
D: NA
J: TRBJ2-3
DNA: TGTGCCAGCAGTTCAAGAGTGAGAGATACGCAGTATTTT
CDR3: CASSSRVRDTQYF

length: 15
V: TRBV27
size: few
D: TRBD2
J: TRBJ2-1
DNA: TGTGCCAGCAGTTTATCTACTAGCGGGATCAATGAGCAGTTCTTC
CDR3: CASSLSTSGINEQFF

length: 14
V: TRBV18
size: NA
D: NA
J: TRBJ1-4
DNA: TGTGCCAGCTCTCCCCGGGACAATACTGAAAAACTGTTTTTT
CDR3: CASSPRDNTEKLFF

length: 16
V: TRBV20-1
size: few
D: TRBD1
J: TRBJ2-5
DNA: TGCAGTGCTAGAGACCCACGACAGGGTTGGCAAGAGACCCAGTACTTC
CDR3: CSARDPRQGWQETQYF

length: 16
V: TRBV30
size: few
D: TRBD2
J: TRBJ2-7
DNA: TGTGCCTGGAGTGCTCTGGGACTAGCGGACTCCTACGAGCAGTACTTC
CDR3: CAWSALGLADSYEQYF

length: 15
V: TRBV12-3/TRBV12-4
size: many
D: TRBD2
J: TRBJ2-7
DNA: TGTGCCAGCAGTCGGGCGGGGGGAATCTCCTACGAGCAGTACTTC
CDR3: CASSRAGGISYEQYF

length: 16
V: TRBV6-2/TRBV6-3
size: NA
D: TRBD1
J: TRBJ2-7
DNA: TGTGCCAGCAGTTACTCGGGGACAGGGGAAGGACACGAGCAGTACTTC
CDR3: CASSYSGTGEGHEQYF

length: 15
V: TRBV9
size: few
D: NA
J: TRBJ2-2
DNA: TGTGCCAGCAGCGCCTCGTCCTCGAGCACCGGGGAGCTGTTTTTT
CDR3: CASSASSSSTGELFF

length: 13
V: TRBV12-3/TRBV12-4
size: many
D: NA
J: TRBJ1-6
DNA: TGTGCCAGCAATTTTAGGGGTGATTCACCCCTCCACTTT
CDR3: CASNFRGDSPLHF

length: 19
V: TRBV12-3/TRBV12-4
size: many
D: NA
J: TRBJ2-2
DNA: TGTGCCAGCAGTTTTCGGAACAGGGTAATTACTACGAACACCGGGGAGCTGTTTTTT
CDR3: CASSFRNRVITTNTGELFF

length: 12
V: TRBV7-2
size: many
D: NA
J: TRBJ2-1
DNA: TGTGCCAGCAGCCAAGGGATCGATGAGCAGTTCTTC
CDR3: CASSQGIDEQFF

length: 15
V: TRBV6-5
size: many
D: TRBD2
J: TRBJ2-7
DNA: TGTGCCAGCAGTTACGGGGCGGGAGCTTCTTACGAGCAGTACTTC
CDR3: CASSYGAGASYEQYF

length: 18
V: TRBV5-1
size: NA
D: NA
J: TRBJ1-6
DNA: TGCGCCAGCAGCTTGGTGGGGGATTTGACAAGCTATAATTCACCCCTCCACTTT
CDR3: CASSLVGDLTSYNSPLHF

length: 14
V: TRBV7-8
size: NA
D: TRBD2
J: TRBJ2-7
DNA: TGTGCCAGCAGCTTAAGCCAGCGGGAGCTCGAGCAGTACTTC
CDR3: CASSLSQRELEQYF

length: 21
V: TRBV11-1
size: many
D: NA
J: TRBJ2-3
DNA: TGTGCCAGCAACTTACATACGGGACTCAGCCTCGGACTACCAGCCACAGATACGCAGTATTTT
CDR3: CASNLHTGLSLGLPATDTQYF

length: 16
V: TRBV24-1
size: few
D: NA
J: TRBJ2-5
DNA: TGTGCCACCAGTGACCTCGATGGACAGAACCAAGAGACCCAGTACTTC
CDR3: CATSDLDGQNQETQYF

length: 14
V: TRBV20-1
size: many
D: TRBD2
J: TRBJ2-5
DNA: TGCAGTGCTAGCCTAGCGGGAGTGGGGGGGACCCAGTACTTC
CDR3: CSASLAGVGGTQYF

length: 11
V: TRBV12-3/TRBV12-4
size: many
D: TRBD1
J: TRBJ1-5
DNA: TGTGCCAGCAGCCACAGGGGGCCCCAGCATTTT
CDR3: CASSHRGPQHF

length: 17
V: TRBV7-9
size: many
D: TRBD2
J: TRBJ2-1
DNA: TGTGCCAGCAGCTTAAAGGTACTAGCGGTAAACCTCGATGAGCAGTTCTTC
CDR3: CASSLKVLAVNLDEQFF

length: 16
V: TRBV4-2
size: many
D: TRBD1
J: TRBJ2-4
DNA: TGTGCCAGCAGCCAAGATATCGGGACAGGGCAAAACATTCAGTACTTC
CDR3: CASSQDIGTGQNIQYF

length: 12
V: TRBV12-3/TRBV12-4
size: many
D: NA
J: TRBJ2-2
DNA: TGTGCCAGCAAGAGGGAGCCCGGGGAGCTGTTTTTT
CDR3: CASKREPGELFF

length: 14
V: TRBV20-1
size: few
D: TRBD1
J: TRBJ2-7
DNA: TGCAGCGCTCCTGCCGGACAGGCGTACTACGAGCAGTACTTC
CDR3: CSAPAGQAYYEQYF

length: 12
V: TRBV6-1
size: many
D: NA
J: TRBJ1-1
DNA: TGTGCCATACAGGGTTGGAACACTGAAGCTTTCTTT
CDR3: CAIQGWNTEAFF

length: 14
V: TRBV6-5
size: NA
D: TRBD1
J: TRBJ1-4
DNA: TGTGCCAGCAGTTACTCGGAGGGGGCGGAAAAACTGTTTTTT
CDR3: CASSYSEGAEKLFF

length: 16
V: TRBV25-1
size: NA
D: TRBD2
J: TRBJ2-3
DNA: TGTGCCAGCAGTGATTCGGCTAGCGGGAGATCGGATACGCAGTATTTT
CDR3: CASSDSASGRSDTQYF

length: 14
V: TRBV7-9
size: NA
D: NA
J: TRBJ2-5
DNA: TGTGCCAGCAGCACACCTCAGGGGCTGGAGACCCAGTACTTC
CDR3: CASSTPQGLETQYF